This T cell receptor beta chain was profiled in a study of CD8+CD57+ T cells in acquired aplastic anemia listed by TCRdb under 2018. Context from the whole study: A mean of approximately 2.9 ug of DNA, ranging from roughly 0.19 to 27.4 ug, was extracted from sorted CD4+ and CD8+ cells. CD8+CD57+ expansion was defined as a frequency above the mean frequency observed in healthy subjects.

Profiling of TCR beta VDJ combinations and CDR3 sequences used genomic DNA as the template. TCR repertoire sequencing was run on an Illumina HiSeq 2000. In the authors' own workflow: TRBV/TRBJ rearrangement plots, CDR3 size and DJ length profiles, and Simpson's diversity index were used to evaluate the repertoires. The immunodominant clone was defined as the most abundant DNA sequence in deep sequencing data. CDR3 amino acid sequences were checked for sharing between subjects and were compared against published repertoires and the VDJdb database. TCRdb's own reprocessing of the public reads used fastp at Q25 and MiXCR and kept productive beta chains. Rows matching on CDR3 protein sequence are summarized as one entry with the most common DNA and genes. TCRdb's processing, not the study's, gives the V and J calls here. The sample includes 450,000 to 550,000 distinct CDR3 sequences, with around 30% observed a single time. The ten biggest clones cover nearly 0.85% of the sample.

V and J lose 2 bases and 8 bases, and a span of 21 bases separates them. The germline V gene yields MGHDK for CDR1 and SYGVNS for CDR2. The CDR3 measures 16 amino acids from cysteine to phenylalanine. Here the CDR3 DNA is all that survives: 48 bases in frame from base 1. Patients chosen for sequencing had shown expansion of CD8+CD57+ cells by flow cytometry. Severe acquired aplastic anemia was diagnosed in all patients according to International Study of Aplastic Anemia and Agranulocytosis and Camitta criteria. Patients had received no therapy at the time of blood sampling. The study deep-sequenced TCR repertoires of sorted CD4+ and CD8+ blood T cells from severe aplastic anemia patients and healthy subjects. In the USA, patient enrollment took place under clinicaltrials.gov protocols 00001620, 01623167, 00001397, 00071045, 00081523 and 00961064. Ficoll-Paque density gradient centrifugation was used to isolate peripheral blood mononuclear cells. Before DNA extraction, CD4+ and CD8+ T cells were sorted with FACS or magnetic beads.

This clonotype was recorded many times. Its antigen target is currently unknown. Nothing much larger sits one base from this clone, and base qualities are not available. Here is what the overall study found, with its caveats: Roughly 30 CD8+ CDR3 sequences were found to be shared between patients and controls, but these sequences appeared to be highly expressed in patients and within the immunodominant clones of the patients. No significant difference in CD8+ Simpson's diversity was found between patients and healthy controls (P=0.060).

The V gene is TRBV25-1 and the J gene is TRBJ1-2; the D gene is perhaps TRBD1, from 6 matching bases. Sequences were obtained from sorted CD4+, CD8+, or CD8+CD57+ T cells (not recorded which) from PBMCs. The source of this sequence is a human donor with aplastic anemia. The DNA sequence is TGTGCCAGCAGTGAAGACCGGGACATTGAAGCGGGGGGCTACACCTTC. It specifies CASSEDRDIEAGGYTF.